This T cell receptor beta chain was documented in a study of blood T cell repertoires in COVID-19. Germline-derived CDR1 and CDR2 are MDHEN and SYDVKM. The V end was cut by 1 base, the J end by 6 bases, with 4 bases between. This CDR3 is 12 amino acids long. In the authors' workflow: Reference gene primer amplification in the assay estimated nucleated cell counts. The table came from immunoSEQ multiplex PCR; TCRdb's copy has only in-frame clones and leaves some out. V and J calls and clone size are those listed in that table; D and trimming were worked out from the DNA. The data hold about 150,000 clones, with more than 75% observed a single time.

This receptor was taken from a human donor with acute or convalescent COVID-19. The donor label of this sample is uncertain. What was sequenced was peripheral blood. The chain employs TRBV28 and TRBJ1-5; D not resolved. CDR3 sequence (DNA): TGTGCCAGCAGTTTATCCCGTCAGCCCCAGCATTTT. It codes for CASSLSRQPQHF. The full variable domain, in which reference TRBV28 and TRBJ1-5 provide the parts outside the CDR3, is DVKVTQSSRYLVKRTGEKVFLECVQDMDHENMFWYRQDPGLGLRLIYFSYDVKMKEKGDIPEGYSVSREKKERFSLILESASTNQTSMYLCASSLSRQPQHFGDGTRLSIL.